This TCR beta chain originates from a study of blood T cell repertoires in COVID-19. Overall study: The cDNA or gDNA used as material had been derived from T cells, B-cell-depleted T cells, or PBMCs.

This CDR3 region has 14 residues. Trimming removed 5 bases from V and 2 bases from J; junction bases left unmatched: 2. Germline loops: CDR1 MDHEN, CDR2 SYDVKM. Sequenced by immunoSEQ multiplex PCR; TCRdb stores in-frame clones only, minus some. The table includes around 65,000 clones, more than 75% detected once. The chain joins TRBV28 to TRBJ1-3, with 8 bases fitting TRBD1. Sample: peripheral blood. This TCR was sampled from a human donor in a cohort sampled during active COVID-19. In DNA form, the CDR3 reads TGTGCCAGCAGTACGGACAGGGCTGGAAACACCATATATTTT. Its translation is CASSTDRAGNTIYF.